A single sample gave rise to the 10 T cell receptor delta chains below, sequenced in a study of Vδ1+ human thymocytes. Broader study findings: Highly polyclonal TRG and TRD repertoires with Gaussian CDR3 length distributions appeared in thymus.

For these receptors, no antigen is known. Extracted RNA was reverse transcribed into cDNA. The CDR3 regions were amplified by multiplex PCR from V-gene primers to a constant-region primer. TCRdb re-processed the multiplex PCR reads via CATT. The table lists 24,000 or so delta-chain clones, roughly 29% of them singletons. Material: Vdelta1+ gamma-delta thymocytes from the thymus. The subset was: FACS-sorted CD3+ TCRalphabeta- TCRVdelta1+ TCRVdelta2- thymocytes. The receptors derive from a boy in the first two years of life who had congenital heart surgery.

The chain has TRDV1 and TRDJ2; D is possibly TRDD2 (6 bases). The CDR3 is 20 amino acids. The ends were cut back, 1 base at V and 0 bases at J, with 21 bases in the middle. Germline CDR1 is TSWWSYY and CDR2 is QGS. Here the CDR3 reads CALGEPLNFLGDPLTAQLFF. The CDR3 DNA follows: TGTGCTCTTGGGGAACCCCTCAACTTCCTCGGGGACCCTTTGACAGCACAACTCTTCTTT.

The chain joins TRDV1 to TRDJ1; TRDD3 matches 12 bases. CDR1 TSWWSYY and CDR2 QGS come from the germline V gene. The CDR3 has 23 amino acids. V lost 4 bases to trimming and J lost 3 bases; unmatched junction nucleotides: 27. In DNA form, the CDR3 reads TGTGCTCTTGGGGGACCAGACCTTCTACAACCAGACTGGGGGATACAAAGCGCCGATAAACTCATCTTT. This translates into CALGGPDLLQPDWGIQSADKLIF.

Judged by abundance, this clone is medium-sized (0.01 to 0.1%). This same CDR3 is encoded by further DNA sequences in the sample. The J gene is TRDJ2, the V gene TRDV2; D gene ambiguous. CDR1 and CDR2 (germline): GEAIGNYY, EKD. The CDR3 consists of 16 residues. The ends were cut back, 7 bases at V and 1 base at J, with 18 bases in the middle. The CDR3, as DNA: TGTGCCTGGGTTCTCGCCTATAAACTTTTGACAGCACAACTCTTCTTT. Its translation: CAWVLAYKLLTAQLFF.

Remarks on this clone: One end of the junction is discordant with germline, which a read error may explain. V gene TRDV1 combines with J gene TRDJ1; 10 nucleotides agree with TRDD3. Germline V CDR1 and CDR2: TSWWSYY, QGS. CDR3 size: 21 residues. The CDR3 spells CALGEPLPKGGYGPVTDKPIF. The CDR3 DNA is TGTGCTCTTGGGGAGCCCCTTCCGAAGGGGGGATACGGCCCCGTCACCGATAAACCCATCTTT.

This chain joins TRDV1 and TRDJ1; no clear D gene. Germline CDR1 and CDR2: TSWWSYY and QGS. The germline V and J ends were trimmed by 0 bases and 9 bases, with 26 bases remaining between them. The CDR3 loop spans 18 amino acids. The CDR3 DNA reads TGTGCTCTTGGGGAACTCGCTCCTCCTTATGACTCATCTAGGGAACTCATCTTT. This encodes CALGELAPPYDSSRELIF.

J is TRDJ1 and V is TRDV1; D possibly corresponds to TRDD3 (6 bases). Germline lookup yields CDR1 TSWWSYY and CDR2 QGS. Trimming left V 0 bases short and J 6 bases short, with 20 bases between. The CDR3 runs to 17 residues. In DNA form, the CDR3 reads TGTGCTCTTGGGGAACTCCTTGGGGGCTTACGCGCTAATAAACTCATCTTT. It encodes CALGELLGGLRANKLIF.

As regards this clone: This specimen includes other DNA sequences encoding the same CDR3. J is TRDJ1 and V is TRDV1; D is undetermined. Germline values: CDR1 TSWWSYY, CDR2 QGS. V lost 2 bases, J lost 3 bases, and 22 bases lay in between. The CDR3 contains 18 residues. CDR3 in amino acids: CALGETTTLLKRADKLIF. CDR3 bases: TGTGCTCTTGGGGAAACTACGACTCTGCTGAAGAGGGCCGATAAACTCATCTTT.

This clone was counted only a few times. The J gene is TRDJ1, the V gene TRDV1, with 7 bases identical to TRDD3. The germline CDR1 and CDR2 sequences are TSWWSYY and QGS. The CDR3 consists of 21 residues. J was trimmed by 0 bases and V by 0 bases; bases with no gene match: 19. CDR3: CALGELPRSGRDTLYTDKLIF. Written as DNA, the CDR3 is TGTGCTCTTGGGGAACTACCCCGATCTGGGAGGGATACCCTGTACACCGATAAACTCATCTTT.

This clone was observed a few times. Relative to the germline gene, one junction end is altered; a read error may explain this. The chain has TRDV1 and TRDJ1, with 11 bases fitting TRDD3. Germline assignment: CDR1 TSWWSYY and CDR2 QGS. The CDR3 contains 19 residues. CDR3 residues: CALEENPVLGDRATDKLIF. In DNA, the CDR3 is TGTGCTCTTGAGGAAAACCCCGTACTGGGGGATAGGGCCACCGATAAACTCATCTTT.

This clone is deemed medium-sized (0.01 to 0.1%). The chain employs TRDV1 and TRDJ1; 7 bases match TRDD3. The CDR3 covers 20 residues. Per the germline V gene, CDR1 is TSWWSYY and CDR2 is QGS. V shed 1 base and J 0 bases; nucleotides not matched to a gene: 17. CDR3 sequence: CALGEHLVGVGEPYTDKLIF. In DNA form, the CDR3 reads TGTGCTCTTGGGGAACATCTGGTCGGTGTGGGGGAACCGTACACCGATAAACTCATCTTT.